This passage covers 25 T cell receptor beta chains from one sample sequenced in a study of blood T cell repertoires in COVID-19. TCRdb's table, derived via immunoSEQ multiplex PCR, lists solely in-frame clones and lacks some. The sample contains 150,000 to 200,000 clones, roughly 77% of which appear only once. The sample taken for sequencing was peripheral blood. Receptor source: a woman aged 40 to 55 with COVID-19, enrolled during active disease.

This clone has a single count. The gene calls are TRBV6-4 and TRBJ2-2; TRBD2 matches at 10 bases. V was pared by 5 bases and J by 6 bases, with 6 bases of the junction left unmatched. Germline V gene sequence: CDR1 MRHNA, CDR2 SNTAGT. This CDR3 comprises 15 residues. The CDR3 reads CASSKLAGTAGELFF. The CDR3 region has the DNA TGTGCCAGCAGTAAACTAGCGGGAACCGCCGGGGAGCTGTTTTTT.

This rearrangement joins TRBV29-1 to TRBJ2-7, with TRBD2 matching 11 bases. This CDR3 is built from 15 residues. Trimming removed 6 bases from V and 2 bases from J; junction bases left unmatched: 9. Per germline, CDR1 SQVTM and CDR2 ANQGSEA. The CDR3 sequence is CSVLKLAGVAYEQYF. The CDR3, as DNA: TGCAGCGTCCTGAAACTAGCGGGAGTCGCCTACGAGCAGTACTTC.

The chain couples TRBV7-2 to TRBJ1-1; D may be TRBD1 (6 bases). Per the germline V gene, CDR1 is SGHTA and CDR2 is FQGNSA. The CDR3 is 13 amino acids. V gave up 11 bases and J gave up 1 base, with 14 bases separating them. CDR3 sequence reads: CAVKQGTNTEAFF. DNA of the CDR3: TGTGCCGTGAAACAGGGCACGAACACTGAAGCTTTCTTT. The entire variable domain, with the rest obtained from reference TRBV7-2 and TRBJ1-1, is as follows: GAGVSQSPSNKVTEKGKDVELRCDPISGHTALYWYRQSLGQGLEFLIYFQGNSAPDKSGLPSDRFSAERTGGSVSTLTIQRTQQEDSAVYLCAVKQGTNTEAFFGQGTRLTVV.

This clone was recorded once. The V call is TRBV29-1, the J call TRBJ1-2, with D tentatively TRBD1 (5 bases). The CDR3 runs 12 residues. The germline CDR1 and CDR2 sequences are SQVTM and ANQGSEA. V lost 5 bases to trimming and J lost 4 bases, with 11 bases between them. CDR3 residues: CSVTRDSYGYTF. The CDR3 nucleotides are TGCAGCGTTACTAGGGACTCCTATGGCTACACCTTC.

The CDR3 bases are TGTGCCAGCAGGGACTGGGCCTACAATGAGCAGTTCTTC. Translated, it gives CASRDWAYNEQFF. This sequence joins TRBV7-9 and TRBJ2-1, with a possible D match to TRBD2 (5 bases). V lost 6 bases to trimming and J lost 2 bases, with 8 bases between them. The length of the CDR3 is 13 residues. The V gene's germline CDR1 is SEHNR and CDR2 FQNEAQ (reference sequence). Based on the CDR3 plus reference TRBV7-9 and TRBJ2-1, the full variable domain is DTGVSQNPRHKITKRGQNVTFRCDPISEHNRLYWYRQTLGQGPEFLTYFQNEAQLEKSRLLSDRFSAERPKGSFSTLEIQRTEQGDSAMYLCASRDWAYNEQFFGPGTRLTVL.

This clone was recorded a few times. CDR3 sequence: CASSLRQGALLGNTQYF. The CDR3, as DNA: TGTGCCAGCAGCCTGAGGCAGGGGGCCCTGTTAGGAAATACGCAGTATTTT. The genes are TRBV5-6 and TRBJ2-3; 8 bases agree with TRBD1. This CDR3 region has 17 residues. The trim removed 4 bases at V and 7 bases at J, leaving 17 bases unmatched. In germline, CDR1 is SGHDT, CDR2 YYEEEE.

This clone was counted a few times. The chain has TRBV7-3 and TRBJ2-2, with 10 bases lining up with TRBD2. V gave up 2 bases and J gave up 7 bases; unmatched junction bases: 10. Per germline, CDR1 SGHTA and CDR2 FQGTGA. The CDR3 runs 17 residues. The CDR3: CASSLLAGVPKGGELFF. In nucleotides, the CDR3 is TGTGCCAGCAGCTTACTAGCGGGGGTTCCTAAGGGCGGGGAGCTGTTTTTT.

This chain joins TRBV5-4 and TRBJ2-7, with 11 bases matching TRBD2. Germline assignment: CDR1 SGHNT and CDR2 YYREEE (reference sequence). Trimming took 2 bases from V and 4 from J; bases not matched to a gene: 2. The CDR3 is 14 amino acids. This CDR3 is CASSLGTSGYEQYF. Written as DNA, the CDR3 is TGTGCCAGCAGCTTAGGGACTAGCGGATACGAGCAGTACTTC. The full variable domain, in which reference TRBV5-4 and TRBJ2-7 provide the parts outside the CDR3, is ETGVTQSPTHLIKTRGQQVTLRCSSQSGHNTVSWYQQALGQGPQFIFQYYREEENGRGNFPPRFSGLQFPNYSSELNVNALELDDSALYLCASSLGTSGYEQYFGPGTRLTVT.

The chain employs TRBV30 and TRBJ1-5, with a tentative D call TRBD1 (6 bases). The CDR3 sequence is 15 residues long. Germline CDR1 is GTSNPN and CDR2 is SVGIG (reference sequence). Trimming pared 2 bases from V and 4 bases from J, leaving 15 bases between. The CDR3 DNA sequence: TGTGCCTGGAGTAAGGGGTGGGACATAAATCAGCCCCAGCATTTT. This encodes CAWSKGWDINQPQHF.

This chain connects TRBV12-3 or TRBV12-4 to TRBJ1-1; 7 positions agree with TRBD1. Germline trimming cut 7 bases from V and 1 base from J; bases unmatched to any gene: 3. This CDR3 region has 13 residues. CDR3 sequence (DNA): TGTGCCAGCATCCGACAGGGGAACACTGAAGCTTTCTTT. Amino acid sequence: CASIRQGNTEAFF.

The V call is TRBV6-5, the J call TRBJ2-1; a weak D match, TRBD2 (5 bases). This CDR3 has 15 residues. V was trimmed by 8 bases and J by 7 bases, leaving 21 bases between them. Germline V gene data show CDR1 as MNHEY and CDR2 as SVGAGI. The CDR3, as DNA: TGTGCCAGCTCCCGAAGCGGCACAAACGCGAATGAGCAGTTCTTC. It encodes CASSRSGTNANEQFF.

In this sample, this clone turned up a few times. V usage is TRBV5-1 and J usage is TRBJ1-5; TRBD1 agrees at 9 bases. V shed 0 bases and J 5 bases; nucleotides not matched to a gene: 6. Germline V gene sequence: CDR1 SGHRS, CDR2 YFSETQ. The CDR3 is 16 residues long. The CDR3 nucleotides are TGCGCCAGCAGCTTGGATCCCGGGACAGGGCATCAGCCCCAGCATTTT. Amino acid sequence: CASSLDPGTGHQPQHF.

This clone was seen once. This chain connects TRBV4-2 to TRBJ2-5; 7 nucleotides match TRBD2. After removal of 1 base from V and 2 bases from J, the junction contained 7 bases not matched to a gene. This CDR3 is built from 16 residues. Germline values: CDR1 LGHNA, CDR2 YNFKEQ. CDR3 nucleotides: TGTGCCAGCAGCCAAGTTGAGCGGGACCGACAAGAGACCCAGTACTTC. Protein: CASSQVERDRQETQYF.

The rearrangement joins TRBV4-1 to TRBJ1-2; TRBD1 matches 8 bases. The CDR3 length is 15 residues. CDR1 and CDR2 from the germline V gene are MGHRA and YSYEKL. After removal of 0 bases from V and 5 bases from J, the junction contained 5 bases not matched to a gene. In nucleotides, the CDR3 is TGCGCCAGCAGCCAAGAGGGTCAGGGGGCGTATGGCTACACCTTC. As protein: CASSQEGQGAYGYTF.

CDR3: CASSTESNTEAFF. The CDR3 DNA reads as TGTGCCAGCAGTACCGAGTCGAACACTGAAGCTTTCTTT. V usage is TRBV6-4 and J usage is TRBJ1-1; D not resolved. V dropped 5 bases and J dropped 1 base, with 8 bases sitting between them. The CDR3 covers 13 residues. Germline CDR1 reads MRHNA; CDR2 reads SNTAGT.

The gene calls are TRBV6-5 and TRBJ1-1, with unresolved D. In germline, CDR1 is MNHEY, CDR2 SVGAGI. Trimming took off 5 bases at V and 5 bases at J, with 12 bases between the two ends. This CDR3 spans 13 amino acids. CDR3 residues: CASSLARGTEAFF. CDR3 sequence (DNA): TGTGCCAGCAGTCTAGCCCGGGGAACTGAAGCTTTCTTT.

This chain connects TRBV5-4 to TRBJ2-7; 10 bases are a match to TRBD2. CDR3 length: 15 amino acids. The ends lost 0 bases at V and 7 bases at J; junction bases unmatched: 7. Germline-derived CDR1 and CDR2 are SGHNT and YYREEE (reference sequence). The CDR3 loop is CASSLATSGMEEQYF. CDR3 DNA sequence: TGTGCCAGCAGCTTGGCTACTAGCGGGATGGAAGAGCAGTACTTC.

The rearrangement uses TRBV18 and TRBJ2-2, with 7 bases identical to TRBD2. The CDR3 has 15 residues. From germline, CDR1 is KGHSH and CDR2 LQKENI. The V gene end was trimmed by 2 bases and the J gene end by 7 bases; junction bases not matched to a gene: 7. In nucleotides, the CDR3 is TGTGCCAGCTCACCAGCGGGGGAGCAGAGCGGGGAGCTGTTTTTT. It yields the protein CASSPAGEQSGELFF.

With respect to this clone: Additional DNA sequences in this sample encode the identical CDR3. J is TRBJ1-5 and V is TRBV18; weak D call: TRBD1 (5 bases). CDR1 and CDR2 from the germline V gene are KGHSH and LQKENI. The CDR3 spans 14 residues. V was trimmed by 2 bases and J by 4 bases, leaving 9 bases between them. In nucleotides, the CDR3 is TGTGCCAGCTCACCAAGGCAGGGTAATCAGCCCCAGCATTTT. It is translated as CASSPRQGNQPQHF. The full variable domain, its missing parts supplied by reference TRBV18 and TRBJ1-5, is NAGVMQNPRHLVRRRGQEARLRCSPMKGHSHVYWYRQLPEEGLKFMVYLQKENIIDESGMPKERFSAEFPKEGPSILRIQQVVRGDSAAYFCASSPRQGNQPQHFGDGTRLSIL.

A single count supports this clone. The chain recombines TRBV5-1 with TRBJ2-7; 15 bases match TRBD2. The CDR3 is 14 residues long. Germline loops: CDR1 SGHRS, CDR2 YFSETQ. V was pared by 4 bases and J by 12 bases, with 8 bases of the junction left unmatched. The DNA of the CDR3 is TGCGCCAGCAGCCAGGGGACTAGCGGGAGGTTTCCGTACTTC. Translated, it gives CASSQGTSGRFPYF. The full variable domain, rest sourced from reference TRBV5-1 and TRBJ2-7, is KAGVTQTPRYLIKTRGQQVTLSCSPISGHRSVSWYQQTPGQGLQFLFEYFSETQRNKGNFPGRFSGRQFSNSRSEMNVSTLELGDSALYLCASSQGTSGRFPYFGPGTRLTVT.

V and J are TRBV7-2 and TRBJ2-5; perhaps TRBD2 as D (5 bases). V was pared by 1 base and J by 7 bases, with 13 bases between. CDR1 and CDR2 (germline): SGHTA, FQGNSA. The CDR3 runs 14 residues. CDR3 bases: TGTGCCAGCAGCTTAGGGTTGCGGACTCCGACCCAGTACTTC. Protein: CASSLGLRTPTQYF. Drawing the rest from reference TRBV7-2 and TRBJ2-5, the complete variable domain is GAGVSQSPSNKVTEKGKDVELRCDPISGHTALYWYRQSLGQGLEFLIYFQGNSAPDKSGLPSDRFSAERTGGSVSTLTIQRTQQEDSAVYLCASSLGLRTPTQYFGPGTRLLVL.

The chain combines TRBV9 with TRBJ2-1, with a tentative D call TRBD2 (6 bases). Trimming shortened V by 2 bases and J by 0 bases, and 9 bases separated the two germline ends. CDR1 is SGDLS and CDR2 is YYNGEE in the germline V gene. The CDR3 has 15 amino acids. The DNA of the CDR3 is TGTGCCAGCAGCGTCGGGCGGGGCTCCTACAATGAGCAGTTCTTC. Amino acids: CASSVGRGSYNEQFF.

CDR3: CASSDLKGVGNTIYF. Written as DNA, the CDR3 is TGCGCCAGCAGTGACTTAAAGGGAGTAGGAAACACCATATATTTT. This chain joins TRBV10-2 and TRBJ1-3; D call uncertain. Trimming shortened V by 3 bases and J by 4 bases, and 13 bases separated the two germline ends. Germline V gene sequence: CDR1 WSHSY, CDR2 SAAADI. There are 15 residues in the CDR3.

CDR3 protein: CASSIGQGASNQPQHF. CDR3 sequence (DNA): TGTGCCAGTAGTATCGGGCAGGGGGCGAGCAATCAGCCCCAGCATTTT. The genes are TRBV19 and TRBJ1-5, with 8 nucleotides matching TRBD1. CDR3 length: 16 residues. The J segment lost 1 base and the V segment lost 3 bases, leaving 5 bases of the junction unmatched. Germline CDR1 and CDR2: LNHDA and SQIVND (reference sequence). The full variable domain, in which reference TRBV19 and TRBJ1-5 provide the parts outside the CDR3, is DGGITQSPKYLFRKEGQNVTLSCEQNLNHDAMYWYRQDPGQGLRLIYYSQIVNDFQKGDIAEGYSVSREKKESFPLTVTSAQKNPTAFYLCASSIGQGASNQPQHFGDGTRLSIL.

The chain combines TRBV18 with TRBJ2-2, with D possibly being TRBD1 (5 bases). The germline V gene has CDR1 KGHSH and CDR2 LQKENI. Between the trimmed V and J ends, which lost 3 bases and 0 bases, there was a span of 17 bases. The CDR3 consists of 18 residues. The CDR3 nucleotides read TGTGCCAGCTCACCCCAATCCGCAGGGATTGCGAACACCGGGGAGCTGTTTTTT. The encoded protein is CASSPQSAGIANTGELFF.